Sequencing of this T cell receptor beta chain was carried out in a study of blood T cell repertoires in COVID-19. Participants had their cohort set by participant-reported clinical history. Cohort 3 donors were reported recovered after two negative PCRs, clearance, or symptom resolution. There are 15 residues in the CDR3. Germline V gives CDR1 PRHDT, CDR2 FYEKMQ (reference sequence). Trimming cost V 1 base and J 6 bases; bases outside gene matches: 7. The assay was immunoSEQ multiplex PCR, and TCRdb's table has in-frame clones only and misses some. The table lists some 200,000 clones, about nine tenths of them singletons.

The chain couples TRBV13 to TRBJ2-3; TRBD2 agrees at 7 bases. This TCR derives from a woman aged 25 to 39 who had recovered from COVID-19. Sequencing was performed on PBMCs or T cells enriched from blood (not recorded which). The CDR3 here is CASSLEAAGRDTQYF. The CDR3 DNA is TGTGCCAGCAGCTTAGAAGCAGCGGGGCGGGATACGCAGTATTTT.